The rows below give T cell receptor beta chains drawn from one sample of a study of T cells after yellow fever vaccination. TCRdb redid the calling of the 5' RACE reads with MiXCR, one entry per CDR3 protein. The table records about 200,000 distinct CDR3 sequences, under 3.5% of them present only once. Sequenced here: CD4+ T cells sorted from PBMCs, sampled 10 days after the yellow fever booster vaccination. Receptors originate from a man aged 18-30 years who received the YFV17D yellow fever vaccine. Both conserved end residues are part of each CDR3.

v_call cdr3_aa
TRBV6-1 CASRRGQGTNNEQFF
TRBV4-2 CASSQTPGTSGATGELFF
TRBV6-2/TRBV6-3 CASTDRRRKNIQYF
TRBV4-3 CASRNAGSTDTQYF
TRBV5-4 CASSLDGSGEETQYF
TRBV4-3 CASSLSRGLGTGLHF
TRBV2 CASSDRAGTGLDEKLFF
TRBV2 CASSVGSQPGELFF
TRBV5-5 CASRLGQGPFYEQYF
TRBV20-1 CSAWAGGTEAFF
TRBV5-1 CASSWRAGGRQETQYF
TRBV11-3 CASSGGLADGELFF
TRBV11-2 CASSLAGELGEAFF
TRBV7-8 CASSLARLAGLSRDTGELFF
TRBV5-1 CASSGSGRLSYTF
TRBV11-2 CASSPGPDTQYF
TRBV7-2 CASSLVASGGGTQYF